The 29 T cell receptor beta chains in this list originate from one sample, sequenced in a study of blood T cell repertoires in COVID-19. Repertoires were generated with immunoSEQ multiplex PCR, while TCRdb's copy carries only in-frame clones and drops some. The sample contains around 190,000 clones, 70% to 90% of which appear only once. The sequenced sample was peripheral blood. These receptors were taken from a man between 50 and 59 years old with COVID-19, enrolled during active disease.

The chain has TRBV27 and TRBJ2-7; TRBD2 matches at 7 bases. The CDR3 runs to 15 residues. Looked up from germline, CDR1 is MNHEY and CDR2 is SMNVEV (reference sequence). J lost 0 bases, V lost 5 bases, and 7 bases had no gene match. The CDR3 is CASSPLATSSYEQYF. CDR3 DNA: TGTGCCAGCAGTCCACTAGCGACCAGCTCCTACGAGCAGTACTTC.

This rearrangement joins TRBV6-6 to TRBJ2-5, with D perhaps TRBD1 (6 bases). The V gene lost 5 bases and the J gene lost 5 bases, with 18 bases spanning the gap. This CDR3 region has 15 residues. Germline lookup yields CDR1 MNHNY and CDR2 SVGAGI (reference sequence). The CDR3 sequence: CASSKGTKRGETQYF. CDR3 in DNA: TGTGCCAGCAGTAAAGGGACAAAGAGGGGGGAGACCCAGTACTTC.

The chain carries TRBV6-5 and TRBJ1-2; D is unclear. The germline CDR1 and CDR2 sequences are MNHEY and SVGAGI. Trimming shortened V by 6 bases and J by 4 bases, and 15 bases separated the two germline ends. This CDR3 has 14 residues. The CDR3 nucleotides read TGTGCCAGCAGACTGGTCGGTTCGGGCTATGGCTACACCTTC. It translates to CASRLVGSGYGYTF.

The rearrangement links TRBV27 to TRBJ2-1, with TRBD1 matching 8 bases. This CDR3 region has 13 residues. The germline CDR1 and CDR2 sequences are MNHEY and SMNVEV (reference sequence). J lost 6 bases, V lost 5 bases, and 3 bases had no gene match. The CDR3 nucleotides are TGTGCCAGCAGTCGGACAGGGTTCAATGAGCAGTTCTTC. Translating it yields CASSRTGFNEQFF.

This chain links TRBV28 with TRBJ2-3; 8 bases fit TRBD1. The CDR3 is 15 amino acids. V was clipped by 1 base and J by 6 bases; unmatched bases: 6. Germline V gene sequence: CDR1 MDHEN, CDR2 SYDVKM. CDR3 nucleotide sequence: TGTGCCAGCAGTTTATTGCAGGGGGCCGCCGATACGCAGTATTTT. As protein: CASSLLQGAADTQYF.

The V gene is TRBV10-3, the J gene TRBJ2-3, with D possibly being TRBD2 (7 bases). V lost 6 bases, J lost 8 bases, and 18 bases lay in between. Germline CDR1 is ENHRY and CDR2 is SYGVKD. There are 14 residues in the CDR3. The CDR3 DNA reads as TGTGCCATCAGAGCGGGACAAACTACTGGTACGCAGTATTTT. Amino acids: CAIRAGQTTGTQYF.

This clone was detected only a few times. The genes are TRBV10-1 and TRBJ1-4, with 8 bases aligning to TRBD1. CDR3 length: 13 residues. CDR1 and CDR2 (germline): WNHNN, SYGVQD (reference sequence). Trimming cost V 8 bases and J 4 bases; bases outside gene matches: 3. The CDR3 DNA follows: TGCGCCAGCCAGGGGGCCGGTAATGAAAAACTGTTTTTT. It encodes CASQGAGNEKLFF.

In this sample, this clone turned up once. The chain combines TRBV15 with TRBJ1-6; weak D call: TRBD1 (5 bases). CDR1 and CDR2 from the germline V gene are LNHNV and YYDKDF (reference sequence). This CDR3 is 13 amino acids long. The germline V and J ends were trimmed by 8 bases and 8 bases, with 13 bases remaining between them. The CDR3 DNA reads TGTGCCACCCGGGGGATCGGAGATTCACCCCTCCACTTT. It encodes CATRGIGDSPLHF.

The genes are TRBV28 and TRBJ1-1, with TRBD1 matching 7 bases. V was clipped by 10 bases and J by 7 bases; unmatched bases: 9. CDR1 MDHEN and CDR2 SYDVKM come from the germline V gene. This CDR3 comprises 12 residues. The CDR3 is CATLRDSYEAFF. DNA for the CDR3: TGTGCCACCCTCCGGGACAGCTATGAAGCTTTCTTT. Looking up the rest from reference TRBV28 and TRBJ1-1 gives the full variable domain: DVKVTQSSRYLVKRTGEKVFLECVQDMDHENMFWYRQDPGLGLRLIYFSYDVKMKEKGDIPEGYSVSREKKERFSLILESASTNQTSMYLCATLRDSYEAFFGQGTRLTVV.

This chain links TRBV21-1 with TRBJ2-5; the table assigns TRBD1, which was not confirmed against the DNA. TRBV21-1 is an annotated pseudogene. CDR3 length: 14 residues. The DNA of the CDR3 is TGTGCCAGCAGCAAAACAGGGGTCTCGGAGACCCAGTACTTC. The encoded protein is CASSKTGVSETQYF.

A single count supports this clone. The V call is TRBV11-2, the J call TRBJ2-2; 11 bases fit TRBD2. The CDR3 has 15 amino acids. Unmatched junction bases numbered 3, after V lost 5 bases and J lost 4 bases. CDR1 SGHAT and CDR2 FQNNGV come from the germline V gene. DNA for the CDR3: TGTGCCAGCAGCAAGGGACTAGCGGCCACCGGGGAGCTGTTTTTT. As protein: CASSKGLAATGELFF.

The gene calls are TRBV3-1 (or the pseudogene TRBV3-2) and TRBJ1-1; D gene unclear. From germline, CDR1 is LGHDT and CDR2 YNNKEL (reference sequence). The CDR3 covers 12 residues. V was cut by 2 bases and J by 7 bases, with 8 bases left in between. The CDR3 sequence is CASSQFPSEAFF. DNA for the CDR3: TGTGCCAGCAGCCAATTCCCCAGTGAAGCTTTCTTT.

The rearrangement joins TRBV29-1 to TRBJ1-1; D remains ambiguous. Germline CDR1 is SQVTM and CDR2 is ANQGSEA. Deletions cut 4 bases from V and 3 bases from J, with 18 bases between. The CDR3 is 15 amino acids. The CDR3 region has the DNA TGCAGCGTTGGCGGAAGTACTTGGTCGGACACTGAAGCTTTCTTT. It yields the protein CSVGGSTWSDTEAFF.

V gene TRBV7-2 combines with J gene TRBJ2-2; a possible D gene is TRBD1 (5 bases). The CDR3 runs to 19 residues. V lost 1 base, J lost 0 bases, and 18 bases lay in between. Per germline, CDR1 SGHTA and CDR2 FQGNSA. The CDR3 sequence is CASSLDTGSRFANTGELFF. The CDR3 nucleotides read TGTGCCAGCAGCTTAGATACAGGTTCCCGGTTCGCGAACACCGGGGAGCTGTTTTTT.

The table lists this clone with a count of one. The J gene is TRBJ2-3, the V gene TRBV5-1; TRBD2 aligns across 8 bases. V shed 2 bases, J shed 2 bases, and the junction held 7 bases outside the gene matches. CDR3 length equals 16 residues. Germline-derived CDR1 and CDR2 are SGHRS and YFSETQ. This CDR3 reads CASSLAGAGNTDTQYF. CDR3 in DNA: TGCGCCAGCAGCTTAGCGGGAGCGGGTAACACAGATACGCAGTATTTT.

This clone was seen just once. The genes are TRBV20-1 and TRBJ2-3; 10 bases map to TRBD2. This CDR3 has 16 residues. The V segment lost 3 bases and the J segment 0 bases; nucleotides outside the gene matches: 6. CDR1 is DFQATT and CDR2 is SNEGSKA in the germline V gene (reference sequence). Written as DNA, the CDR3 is TGCAGTGCTAGTAAAGGGACTAGCGCAAGCACAGATACGCAGTATTTT. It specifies CSASKGTSASTDTQYF.

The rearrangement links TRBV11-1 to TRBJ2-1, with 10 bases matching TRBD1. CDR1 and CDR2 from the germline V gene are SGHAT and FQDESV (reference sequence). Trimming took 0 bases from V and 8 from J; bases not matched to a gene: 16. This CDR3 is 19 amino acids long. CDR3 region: CASSLAPSLGTGVGDEQFF. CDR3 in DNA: TGTGCCAGCAGCTTAGCGCCTTCTCTCGGGACAGGGGTGGGGGATGAGCAGTTCTTC.

The CDR3 coding sequence is TGTGCCAGCAGCTTAGCCGGGGACACTGAAGCTTTCTTT. It yields the protein CASSLAGDTEAFF. The rearrangement joins TRBV7-2 to TRBJ1-1; D unclear. This CDR3 is 13 amino acids long. The germline CDR1 and CDR2 sequences are SGHTA and FQGNSA. Between the trimmed V and J ends, which lost 0 bases and 3 bases, there was a span of 5 bases.

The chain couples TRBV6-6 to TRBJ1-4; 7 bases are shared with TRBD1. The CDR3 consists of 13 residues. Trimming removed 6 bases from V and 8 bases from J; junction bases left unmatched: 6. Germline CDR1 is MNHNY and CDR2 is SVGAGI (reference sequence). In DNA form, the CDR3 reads TGTGCCAGCAGCCCAGGGACAGAGGAAAAACTGTTTTTT. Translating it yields CASSPGTEEKLFF.

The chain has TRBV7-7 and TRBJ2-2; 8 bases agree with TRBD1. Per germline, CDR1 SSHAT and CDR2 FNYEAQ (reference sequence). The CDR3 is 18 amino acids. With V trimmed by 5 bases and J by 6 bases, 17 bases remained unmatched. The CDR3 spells CASSPRPRTGISPGELFF. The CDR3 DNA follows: TGTGCCAGCAGCCCCCGCCCCCGGACAGGGATTAGCCCCGGGGAGCTGTTTTTT.

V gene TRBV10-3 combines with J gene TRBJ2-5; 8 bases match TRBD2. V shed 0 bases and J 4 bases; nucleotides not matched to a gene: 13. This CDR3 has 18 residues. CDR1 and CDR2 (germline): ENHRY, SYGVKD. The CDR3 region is CAISESGRGGTGRETQYF. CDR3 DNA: TGTGCCATCAGTGAGTCGGGACGGGGGGGCACCGGTAGAGAGACCCAGTACTTC.

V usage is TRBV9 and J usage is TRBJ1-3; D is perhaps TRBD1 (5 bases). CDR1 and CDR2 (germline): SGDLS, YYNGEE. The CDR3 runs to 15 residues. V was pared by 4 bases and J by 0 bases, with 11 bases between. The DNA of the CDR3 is TGTGCCAGCAGCCTAAGACAGAACTCTGGAAACACCATATATTTT. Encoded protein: CASSLRQNSGNTIYF. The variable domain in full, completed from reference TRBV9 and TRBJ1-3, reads DSGVTQTPKHLITATGQRVTLRCSPRSGDLSVYWYQQSLDQGLQFLIQYYNGEERAKGNILERFSAQQFPDLHSELNLSSLELGDSALYFCASSLRQNSGNTIYFGEGSWLTVV.

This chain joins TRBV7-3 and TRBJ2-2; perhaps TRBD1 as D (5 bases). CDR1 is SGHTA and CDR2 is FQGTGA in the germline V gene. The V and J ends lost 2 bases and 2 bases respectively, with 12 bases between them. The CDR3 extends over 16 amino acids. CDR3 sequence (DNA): TGTGCCAGCAGCTTACAGGGATTCGGAAACACCGGGGAGCTGTTTTTT. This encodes CASSLQGFGNTGELFF.

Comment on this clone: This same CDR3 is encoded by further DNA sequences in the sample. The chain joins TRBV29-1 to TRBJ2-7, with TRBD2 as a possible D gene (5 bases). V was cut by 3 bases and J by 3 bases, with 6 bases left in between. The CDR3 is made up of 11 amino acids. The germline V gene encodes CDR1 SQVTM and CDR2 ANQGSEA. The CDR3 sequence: CSVETNYEQYF. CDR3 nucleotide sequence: TGCAGCGTTGAGACTAACTACGAGCAGTACTTC.

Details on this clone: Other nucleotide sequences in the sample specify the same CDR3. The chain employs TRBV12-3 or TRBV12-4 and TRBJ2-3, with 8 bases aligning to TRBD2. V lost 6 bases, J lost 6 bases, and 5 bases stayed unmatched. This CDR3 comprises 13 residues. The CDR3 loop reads CASRPTSEDTQYF. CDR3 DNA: TGTGCCAGCAGACCGACTAGCGAGGATACGCAGTATTTT.

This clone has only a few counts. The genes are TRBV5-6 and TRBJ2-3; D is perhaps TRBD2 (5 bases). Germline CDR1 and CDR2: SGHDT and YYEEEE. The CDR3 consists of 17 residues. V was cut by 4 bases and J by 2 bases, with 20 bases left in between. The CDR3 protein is CASSLRLHLTYTDTQYF. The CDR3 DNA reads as TGTGCCAGCAGCCTCCGACTACACCTGACTTACACAGATACGCAGTATTTT.

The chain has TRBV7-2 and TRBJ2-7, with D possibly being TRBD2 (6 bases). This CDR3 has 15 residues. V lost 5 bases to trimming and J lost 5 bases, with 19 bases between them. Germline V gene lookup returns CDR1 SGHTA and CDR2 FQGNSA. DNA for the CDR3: TGTGCCAGCAGCCCTGGCGGTAGCGGCAAAAACGAGCAGTACTTC. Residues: CASSPGGSGKNEQYF.

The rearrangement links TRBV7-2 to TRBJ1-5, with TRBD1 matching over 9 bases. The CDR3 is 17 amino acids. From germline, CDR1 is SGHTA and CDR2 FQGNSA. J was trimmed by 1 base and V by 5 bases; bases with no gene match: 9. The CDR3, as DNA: TGTGCCAGCAGCCCCGGGACAGGGTTCGAAAGCAATCAGCCCCAGCATTTT. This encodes CASSPGTGFESNQPQHF.

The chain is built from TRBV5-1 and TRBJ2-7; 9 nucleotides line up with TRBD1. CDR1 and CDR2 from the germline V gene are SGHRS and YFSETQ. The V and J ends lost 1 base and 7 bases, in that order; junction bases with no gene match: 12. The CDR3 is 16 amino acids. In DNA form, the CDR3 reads TGCGCCAGCAGCTTGTCTTTGACAGGGGGAGATAGGGAGCAGTACTTC. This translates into CASSLSLTGGDREQYF.